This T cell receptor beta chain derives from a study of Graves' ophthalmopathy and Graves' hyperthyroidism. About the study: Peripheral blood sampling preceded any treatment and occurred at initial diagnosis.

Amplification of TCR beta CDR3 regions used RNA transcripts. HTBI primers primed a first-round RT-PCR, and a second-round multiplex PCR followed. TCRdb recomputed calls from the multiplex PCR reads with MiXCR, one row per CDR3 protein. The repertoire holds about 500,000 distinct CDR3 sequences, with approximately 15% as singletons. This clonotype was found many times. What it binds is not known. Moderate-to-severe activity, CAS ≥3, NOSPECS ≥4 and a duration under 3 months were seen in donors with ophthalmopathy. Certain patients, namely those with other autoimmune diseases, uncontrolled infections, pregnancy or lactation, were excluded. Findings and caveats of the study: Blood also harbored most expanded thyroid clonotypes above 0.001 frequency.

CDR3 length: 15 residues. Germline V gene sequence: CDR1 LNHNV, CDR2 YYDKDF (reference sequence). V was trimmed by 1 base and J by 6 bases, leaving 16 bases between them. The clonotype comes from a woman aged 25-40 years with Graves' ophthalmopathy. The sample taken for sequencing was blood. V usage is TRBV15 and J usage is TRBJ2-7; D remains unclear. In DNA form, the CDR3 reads TGTGCCACCAGCAGAGGAGGTGTCCCACCACCCGAGCAGTACTTC. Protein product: CATSRGGVPPPEQYF.